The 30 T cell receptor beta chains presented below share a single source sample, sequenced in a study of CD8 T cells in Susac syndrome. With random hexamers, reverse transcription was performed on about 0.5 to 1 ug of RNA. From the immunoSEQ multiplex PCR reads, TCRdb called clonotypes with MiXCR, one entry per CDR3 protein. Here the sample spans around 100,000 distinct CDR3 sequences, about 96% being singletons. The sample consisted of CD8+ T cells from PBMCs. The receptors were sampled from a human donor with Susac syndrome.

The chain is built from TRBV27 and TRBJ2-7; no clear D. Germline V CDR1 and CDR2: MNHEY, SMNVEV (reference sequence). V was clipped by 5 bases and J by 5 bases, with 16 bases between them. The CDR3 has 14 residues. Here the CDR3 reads CASSPTSESHEQYF. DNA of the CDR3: TGTGCCAGCAGTCCCACGAGTGAGTCCCACGAGCAGTACTTC.

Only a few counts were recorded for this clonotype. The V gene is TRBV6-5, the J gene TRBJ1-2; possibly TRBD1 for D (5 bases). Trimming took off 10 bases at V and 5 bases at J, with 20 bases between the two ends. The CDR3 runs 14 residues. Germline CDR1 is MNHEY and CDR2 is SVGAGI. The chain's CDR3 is CATIGAGGGYGYTF. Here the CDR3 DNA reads TGTGCCACTATTGGAGCTGGGGGAGGATATGGCTACACCTTC.

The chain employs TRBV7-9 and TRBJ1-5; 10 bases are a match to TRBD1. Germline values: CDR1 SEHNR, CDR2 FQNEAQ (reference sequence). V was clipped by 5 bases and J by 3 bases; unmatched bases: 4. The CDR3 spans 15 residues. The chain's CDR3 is CASSGGQGDNQPQHF. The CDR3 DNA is TGTGCCAGCAGCGGAGGACAGGGGGACAATCAGCCCCAGCATTTT.

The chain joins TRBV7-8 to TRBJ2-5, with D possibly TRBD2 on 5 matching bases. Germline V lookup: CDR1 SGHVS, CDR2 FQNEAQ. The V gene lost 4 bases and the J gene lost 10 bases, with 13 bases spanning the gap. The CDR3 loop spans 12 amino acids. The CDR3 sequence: CASSSPMGSQYF. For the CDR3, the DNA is TGTGCCAGCAGCTCACCAATGGGGAGCCAGTACTTC.

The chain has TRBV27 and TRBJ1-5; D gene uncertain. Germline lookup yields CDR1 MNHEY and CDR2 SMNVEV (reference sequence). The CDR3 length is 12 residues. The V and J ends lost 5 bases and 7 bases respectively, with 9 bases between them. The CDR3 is CASSPSQQPQHF. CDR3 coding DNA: TGTGCCAGCAGTCCATCACAACAGCCCCAGCATTTT.

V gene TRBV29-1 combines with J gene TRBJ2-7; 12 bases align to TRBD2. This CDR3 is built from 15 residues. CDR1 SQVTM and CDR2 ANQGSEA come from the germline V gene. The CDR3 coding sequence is TGCAGTGCTGGACTAGCGGGGAGCCCATCCTACGAGCAGTACTTC. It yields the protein CSAGLAGSPSYEQYF.

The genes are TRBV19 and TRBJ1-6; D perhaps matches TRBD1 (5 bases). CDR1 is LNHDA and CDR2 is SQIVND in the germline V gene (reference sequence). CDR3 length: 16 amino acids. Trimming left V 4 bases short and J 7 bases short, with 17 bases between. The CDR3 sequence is CASSTRRQMKNSPLHF. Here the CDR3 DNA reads TGTGCCAGTAGTACCCGTCGACAGATGAAGAATTCACCCCTCCACTTT. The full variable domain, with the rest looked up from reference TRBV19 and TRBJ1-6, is DGGITQSPKYLFRKEGQNVTLSCEQNLNHDAMYWYRQDPGQGLRLIYYSQIVNDFQKGDIAEGYSVSREKKESFPLTVTSAQKNPTAFYLCASSTRRQMKNSPLHFGNGTRLTVT.

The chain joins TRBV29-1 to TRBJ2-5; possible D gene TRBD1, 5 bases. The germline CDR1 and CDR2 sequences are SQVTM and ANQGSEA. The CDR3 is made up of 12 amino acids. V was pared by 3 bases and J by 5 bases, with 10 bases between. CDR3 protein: CSVDRGSETQYF. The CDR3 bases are TGCAGCGTTGATAGGGGCAGTGAGACCCAGTACTTC. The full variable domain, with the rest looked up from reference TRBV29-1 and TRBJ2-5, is SAVISQKPSRDICQRGTSLTIQCQVDSQVTMMFWYRQQPGQSLTLIATANQGSEATYESGFVIDKFPISRPNLTFSTLTVSNMSPEDSSIYLCSVDRGSETQYFGPGTRLLVL.

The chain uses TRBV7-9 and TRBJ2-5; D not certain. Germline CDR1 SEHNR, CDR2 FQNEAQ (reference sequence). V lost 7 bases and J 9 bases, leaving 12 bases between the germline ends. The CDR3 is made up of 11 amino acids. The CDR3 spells CASTPSWPQYF. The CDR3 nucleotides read TGTGCCAGCACCCCCTCTTGGCCCCAGTACTTC.

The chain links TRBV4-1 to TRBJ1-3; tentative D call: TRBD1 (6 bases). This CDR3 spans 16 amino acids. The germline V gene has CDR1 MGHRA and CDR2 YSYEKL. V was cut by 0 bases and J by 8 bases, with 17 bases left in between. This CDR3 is CASSQEYGQRGHTIYF. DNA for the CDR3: TGCGCCAGCAGCCAAGAGTATGGACAGAGGGGACACACCATATATTTT.

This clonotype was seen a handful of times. CDR3 loop: CASSPTSYNEQFF. CDR3 nucleotide sequence: TGTGCCAGCAGCCCGACTAGCTACAATGAGCAGTTCTTC. V is TRBV7-9 and J is TRBJ2-1; TRBD2 might be the D (6 bases). CDR1 and CDR2 (germline): SEHNR, FQNEAQ (reference sequence). The CDR3 spans 13 residues. The ends were cut back, 5 bases at V and 3 bases at J, with 8 bases in the middle.

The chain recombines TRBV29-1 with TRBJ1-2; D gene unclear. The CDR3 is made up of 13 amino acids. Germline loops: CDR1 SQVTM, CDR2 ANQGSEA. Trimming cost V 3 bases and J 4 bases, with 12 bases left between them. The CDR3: CSVDDGPIYGYTF. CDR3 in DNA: TGCAGCGTTGATGACGGACCCATCTATGGCTACACCTTC.

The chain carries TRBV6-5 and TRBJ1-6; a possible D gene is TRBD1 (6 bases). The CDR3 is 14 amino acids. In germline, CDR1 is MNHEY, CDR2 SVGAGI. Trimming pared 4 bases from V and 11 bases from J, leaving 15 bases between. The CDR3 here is CASSSPEQGTPLHF. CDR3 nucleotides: TGTGCCAGCAGTTCCCCGGAACAGGGTACACCCCTCCACTTT.

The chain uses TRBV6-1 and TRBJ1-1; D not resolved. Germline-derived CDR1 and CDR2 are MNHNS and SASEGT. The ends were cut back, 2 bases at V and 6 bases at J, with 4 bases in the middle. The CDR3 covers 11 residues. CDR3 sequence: CASSEFPEAFF. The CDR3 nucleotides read TGTGCCAGCAGTGAATTCCCTGAAGCTTTCTTT.

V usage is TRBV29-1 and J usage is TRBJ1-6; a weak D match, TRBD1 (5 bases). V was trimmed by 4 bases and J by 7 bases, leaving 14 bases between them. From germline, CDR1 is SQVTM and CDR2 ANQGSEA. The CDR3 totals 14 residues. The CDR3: CSVVLFTGNSPLHF. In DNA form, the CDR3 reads TGCAGCGTTGTTTTATTTACAGGCAATTCACCCCTCCACTTT.

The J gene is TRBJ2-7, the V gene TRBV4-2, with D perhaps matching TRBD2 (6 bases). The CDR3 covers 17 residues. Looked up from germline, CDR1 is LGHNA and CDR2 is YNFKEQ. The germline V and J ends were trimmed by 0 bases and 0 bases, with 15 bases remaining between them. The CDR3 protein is CASSQDNPGLLSYEQYF. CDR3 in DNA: TGTGCCAGCAGCCAAGATAACCCGGGACTCCTCTCCTACGAGCAGTACTTC.

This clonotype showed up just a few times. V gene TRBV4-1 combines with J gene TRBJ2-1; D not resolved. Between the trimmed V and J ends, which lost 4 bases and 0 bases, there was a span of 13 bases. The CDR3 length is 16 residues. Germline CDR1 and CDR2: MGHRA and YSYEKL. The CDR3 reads CASSLRLASSYNEQFF. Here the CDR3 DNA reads TGCGCCAGCAGCCTTCGCCTCGCCAGCTCCTACAATGAGCAGTTCTTC.

This CDR3 reads CSASDRPDGYTF. As DNA, the CDR3 is TGCAGTGCTTCGGACAGGCCTGATGGCTACACCTTC. This rearrangement joins TRBV20-1 to TRBJ1-2; 7 bases match TRBD1. This CDR3 contains 12 residues. Germline V CDR1 and CDR2: DFQATT, SNEGSKA (reference sequence). V was pared by 5 bases and J by 6 bases, with 6 bases of the junction left unmatched.

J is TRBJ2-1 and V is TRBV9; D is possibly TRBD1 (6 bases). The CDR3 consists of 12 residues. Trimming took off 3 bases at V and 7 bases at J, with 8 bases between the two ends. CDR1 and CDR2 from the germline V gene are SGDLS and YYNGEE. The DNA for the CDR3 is TGTGCCAGCAGCGGAACAGGGAATGAGCAGTTCTTC. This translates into CASSGTGNEQFF.

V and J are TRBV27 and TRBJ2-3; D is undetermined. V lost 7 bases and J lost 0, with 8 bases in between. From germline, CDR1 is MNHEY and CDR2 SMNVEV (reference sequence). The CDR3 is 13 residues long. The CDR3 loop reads CASKLSSTDTQYF. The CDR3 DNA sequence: TGTGCCAGCAAGCTGTCTAGCACAGATACGCAGTATTTT.

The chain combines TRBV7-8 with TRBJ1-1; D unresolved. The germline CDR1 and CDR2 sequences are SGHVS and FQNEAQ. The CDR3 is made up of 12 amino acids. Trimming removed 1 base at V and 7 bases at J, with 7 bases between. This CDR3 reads CASSLGLLEAFF. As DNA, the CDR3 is TGTGCCAGCAGCTTAGGCCTTCTTGAAGCTTTCTTT.

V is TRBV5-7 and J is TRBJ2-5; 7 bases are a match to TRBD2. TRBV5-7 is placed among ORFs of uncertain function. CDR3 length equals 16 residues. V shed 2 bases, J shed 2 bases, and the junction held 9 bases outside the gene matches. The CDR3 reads CASSFLPSGLQETQYF. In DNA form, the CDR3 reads TGTGCCAGCAGCTTCCTGCCTAGCGGACTACAAGAGACCCAGTACTTC.

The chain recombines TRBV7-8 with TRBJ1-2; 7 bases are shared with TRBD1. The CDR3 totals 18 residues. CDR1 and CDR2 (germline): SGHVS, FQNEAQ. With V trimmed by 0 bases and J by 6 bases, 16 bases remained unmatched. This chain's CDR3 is CASSLAGGTARVYDGYTF. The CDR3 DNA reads TGTGCCAGCAGCTTAGCGGGGGGGACAGCCCGGGTATACGATGGCTACACCTTC.

CDR3 nucleotides: TGCAGTGCCCCAGGCCGGGACAGGGAGGTTCGGAAGAGCCAAGAGACCCAGTACTTC. It yields the protein CSAPGRDREVRKSQETQYF. The chain has TRBV20-1 and TRBJ2-5, with TRBD1 identical over 9 bases. The length of the CDR3 is 19 residues. V was pared by 6 bases and J by 1 base, with 21 bases of the junction left unmatched. In germline, CDR1 is DFQATT, CDR2 SNEGSKA (reference sequence).

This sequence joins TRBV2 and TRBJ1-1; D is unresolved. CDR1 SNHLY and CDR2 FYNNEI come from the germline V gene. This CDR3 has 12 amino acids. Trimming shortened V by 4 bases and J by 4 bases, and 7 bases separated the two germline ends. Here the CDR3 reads CASSVIGTEAFF. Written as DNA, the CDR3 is TGTGCCAGCAGTGTTATAGGCACTGAAGCTTTCTTT.

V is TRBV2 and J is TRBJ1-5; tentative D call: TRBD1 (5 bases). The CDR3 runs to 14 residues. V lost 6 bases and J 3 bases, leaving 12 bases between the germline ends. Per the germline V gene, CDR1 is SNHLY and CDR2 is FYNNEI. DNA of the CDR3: TGTGCCAGCAGGGCGGACACATTCAATCAGCCCCAGCATTTT. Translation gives CASRADTFNQPQHF.

DNA for the CDR3: TGCAGTGCTTTGGTGAAGGTTGAGGGAGGACTACGTAATCAGCCCCAGCATTTT. Its protein product is CSALVKVEGGLRNQPQHF. V gene TRBV20-1 combines with J gene TRBJ1-5; unclear D gene. CDR1 is DFQATT, CDR2 SNEGSKA, per germline (reference sequence). The CDR3 has 18 residues. Trimming shortened V by 5 bases and J by 4 bases, and 27 bases separated the two germline ends.

CDR3 residues: CASSLTVQGDGYTF. CDR3 nucleotides: TGTGCCAGCAGCCTGACTGTACAGGGGGATGGCTACACCTTC. This chain connects TRBV7-3 to TRBJ1-2; 8 bases agree with TRBD1. The germline gives CDR1 SGHTA, CDR2 FQGTGA. The CDR3 totals 14 residues. V lost 5 bases, J lost 6 bases, and 8 bases stayed unmatched.

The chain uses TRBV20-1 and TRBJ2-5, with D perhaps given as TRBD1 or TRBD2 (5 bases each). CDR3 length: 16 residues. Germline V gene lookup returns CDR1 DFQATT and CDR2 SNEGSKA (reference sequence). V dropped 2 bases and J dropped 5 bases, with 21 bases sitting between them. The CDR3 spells CSARSLLKGPTETQYF. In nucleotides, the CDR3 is TGCAGTGCTAGATCCCTCCTGAAGGGACCCACGGAGACCCAGTACTTC.

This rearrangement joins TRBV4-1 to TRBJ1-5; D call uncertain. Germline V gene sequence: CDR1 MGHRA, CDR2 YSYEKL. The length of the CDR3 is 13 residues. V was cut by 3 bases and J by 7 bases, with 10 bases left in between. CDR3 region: CASSQHGPQPQHF. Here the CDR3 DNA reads TGCGCCAGCAGCCAGCACGGTCCCCAGCCCCAGCATTTT.